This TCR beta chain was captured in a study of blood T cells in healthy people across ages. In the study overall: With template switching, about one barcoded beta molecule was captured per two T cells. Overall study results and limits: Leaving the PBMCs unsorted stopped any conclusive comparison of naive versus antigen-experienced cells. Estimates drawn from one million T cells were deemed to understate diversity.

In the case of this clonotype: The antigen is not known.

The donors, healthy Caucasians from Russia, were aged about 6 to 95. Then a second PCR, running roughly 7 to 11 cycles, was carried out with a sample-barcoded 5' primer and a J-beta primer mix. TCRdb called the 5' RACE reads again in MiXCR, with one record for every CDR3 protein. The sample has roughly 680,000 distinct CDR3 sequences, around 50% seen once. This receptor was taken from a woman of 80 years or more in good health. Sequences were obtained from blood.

The CDR3 sequence is CSARAPRGAGEKLFF. CDR3 in DNA: TGCAGTGCTAGAGCCCCCCGCGGGGCGGGTGAAAAACTGTTTTTT. This sequence joins TRBV20-1 and TRBJ1-4; D possibly corresponds to TRBD1 (5 bases). This CDR3 is 15 amino acids long. The V gene lost 1 base and the J gene lost 7 bases, with 16 bases spanning the gap. Germline assignment: CDR1 DFQATT and CDR2 SNEGSKA (reference sequence).